This is a list of T cell receptor beta chains from one sample in a study of regulatory T cells in long-lasting Graves disease. From the multiplex PCR reads, TCRdb called clonotypes with MiXCR, one entry per CDR3 protein. The sample carries roughly 250,000 distinct CDR3 sequences, about 20% recorded once. These same data were also listed under a study on T cells in Graves' hyperthyroidism and ophthalmopathy.

The sample in question was peripheral blood mononuclear cells (PBMCs), obtained at new diagnosis, from a patient treated with antithyroid drugs. These receptors originate from a woman younger than 45 with Graves disease. Each CDR3 is given with its conserved first and last residue. D genes are given only for firm matches. Some rows have no size entry. The others give once, few or many, or a class for an expanded clone.

size | J | V | D | DNA | CDR3
. | TRBJ2-1 | TRBV18 | TRBD2 | TGTGCCAGCTCAACCGGATGGGTCAGGGCAGGCGGGGGCTCCTACAATGAGCAGTTCTTC | CASSTGWVRAGGGSYNEQFF
. | TRBJ2-3 | TRBV4-1 | TRBD1 | TGCGCCAGCAGCCTCCGGGAGACAGGGGGCACAGATACGCAGTATTTT | CASSLRETGGTDTQYF
many | TRBJ1-5 | TRBV2 | . | TGTGCCAGCAGTGAAGACAGGGATAGCAATCAGCCCCAGCATTTT | CASSEDRDSNQPQHF
many | TRBJ2-5 | TRBV14 | . | TGTGCCAGCAGCCAAGATGTGGGCCGGGAGACCCAGTACTTC | CASSQDVGRETQYF
many | TRBJ1-1 | TRBV29-1 | . | TGCAGCGTGGGCCTGGGGGCCCTGAACACTGAAGCTTTCTTT | CSVGLGALNTEAFF
many | TRBJ1-1 | TRBV7-2 | . | TGTGCCAGCAGCCCTGGCCAGGGGAACACTGAAGCTTTCTTT | CASSPGQGNTEAFF
. | TRBJ2-7 | TRBV20-1 | TRBD1 | TGCAGTGCTAGAGATATTCGGGACAGCTACGAGCAGTACTTC | CSARDIRDSYEQYF
many | TRBJ2-6 | TRBV20-1 | TRBD2 | TGCAGTGCTAGAGCGGGAGGGCTTGGGGCCAACGTCCTGACTTTC | CSARAGGLGANVLTF
many | TRBJ1-5 | TRBV6-1 | . | TGTGCCAGCACCCCTGAGAGGGTCGTTAATAGCAATCAGCCCCAGCATTTT | CASTPERVVNSNQPQHF
many | TRBJ2-2 | TRBV9 | . | TGTGCCAGCAGCGGTATGGGGGGTGGCGGGGAGCTGTTTTTT | CASSGMGGGGELFF
many | TRBJ2-3 | TRBV28 | TRBD2 | TGTGCCAGCAGTCGGGGACTAGCGGGGGGCGCCCGTACAGATACGCAGTATTTT | CASSRGLAGGARTDTQYF
. | TRBJ1-6 | TRBV11-3 | TRBD1 | TGTGCCAGCAGCTTAGTGGCGTCGGGACAGGGGGATTCACCCCTCCACTTT | CASSLVASGQGDSPLHF
many | TRBJ1-3 | TRBV11-2 | TRBD1 | TGTGCCAGCAGCCGACCCACAGGGGCAAGAAACACCATATATTTT | CASSRPTGARNTIYF
. | TRBJ2-7 | TRBV5-6 | . | TGTGCCAGCAGCTTGGTGTCTCGACGGAAGGGTATGGAGCAGTACTTC | CASSLVSRRKGMEQYF
few | TRBJ2-7 | TRBV6-1 | . | TGTGCCAGCAACCCCTGGAGGCGACGCGAGCAGTACTTC | CASNPWRRREQYF
few | TRBJ2-3 | TRBV7-9 | . | TGTGCCAGCAGCTCAACACTTGATCCGGGGACAGATACGCAGTATTTT | CASSSTLDPGTDTQYF
many | TRBJ2-7 | TRBV18 | TRBD1 | TGTGCCAGCTCAGAGACAGGGGGCCAAGAGCAGTACTTC | CASSETGGQEQYF
. | TRBJ2-1 | TRBV3-1 | TRBD1 | TGTGCCAGCAGCCCCGGGACAGGGCAAATCTTC | CASSPGTGQIF
. | TRBJ1-1 | TRBV19 | . | TGTGCCAGTAGTACGGGGGTTCGATGGCCTGAAGCTTTCTTT | CASSTGVRWPEAFF
many | TRBJ2-7 | TRBV27 | TRBD1 | TGTGCCAGCAGACCCGGGACAGGGTCTCGAGAGCAGTACTTC | CASRPGTGSREQYF